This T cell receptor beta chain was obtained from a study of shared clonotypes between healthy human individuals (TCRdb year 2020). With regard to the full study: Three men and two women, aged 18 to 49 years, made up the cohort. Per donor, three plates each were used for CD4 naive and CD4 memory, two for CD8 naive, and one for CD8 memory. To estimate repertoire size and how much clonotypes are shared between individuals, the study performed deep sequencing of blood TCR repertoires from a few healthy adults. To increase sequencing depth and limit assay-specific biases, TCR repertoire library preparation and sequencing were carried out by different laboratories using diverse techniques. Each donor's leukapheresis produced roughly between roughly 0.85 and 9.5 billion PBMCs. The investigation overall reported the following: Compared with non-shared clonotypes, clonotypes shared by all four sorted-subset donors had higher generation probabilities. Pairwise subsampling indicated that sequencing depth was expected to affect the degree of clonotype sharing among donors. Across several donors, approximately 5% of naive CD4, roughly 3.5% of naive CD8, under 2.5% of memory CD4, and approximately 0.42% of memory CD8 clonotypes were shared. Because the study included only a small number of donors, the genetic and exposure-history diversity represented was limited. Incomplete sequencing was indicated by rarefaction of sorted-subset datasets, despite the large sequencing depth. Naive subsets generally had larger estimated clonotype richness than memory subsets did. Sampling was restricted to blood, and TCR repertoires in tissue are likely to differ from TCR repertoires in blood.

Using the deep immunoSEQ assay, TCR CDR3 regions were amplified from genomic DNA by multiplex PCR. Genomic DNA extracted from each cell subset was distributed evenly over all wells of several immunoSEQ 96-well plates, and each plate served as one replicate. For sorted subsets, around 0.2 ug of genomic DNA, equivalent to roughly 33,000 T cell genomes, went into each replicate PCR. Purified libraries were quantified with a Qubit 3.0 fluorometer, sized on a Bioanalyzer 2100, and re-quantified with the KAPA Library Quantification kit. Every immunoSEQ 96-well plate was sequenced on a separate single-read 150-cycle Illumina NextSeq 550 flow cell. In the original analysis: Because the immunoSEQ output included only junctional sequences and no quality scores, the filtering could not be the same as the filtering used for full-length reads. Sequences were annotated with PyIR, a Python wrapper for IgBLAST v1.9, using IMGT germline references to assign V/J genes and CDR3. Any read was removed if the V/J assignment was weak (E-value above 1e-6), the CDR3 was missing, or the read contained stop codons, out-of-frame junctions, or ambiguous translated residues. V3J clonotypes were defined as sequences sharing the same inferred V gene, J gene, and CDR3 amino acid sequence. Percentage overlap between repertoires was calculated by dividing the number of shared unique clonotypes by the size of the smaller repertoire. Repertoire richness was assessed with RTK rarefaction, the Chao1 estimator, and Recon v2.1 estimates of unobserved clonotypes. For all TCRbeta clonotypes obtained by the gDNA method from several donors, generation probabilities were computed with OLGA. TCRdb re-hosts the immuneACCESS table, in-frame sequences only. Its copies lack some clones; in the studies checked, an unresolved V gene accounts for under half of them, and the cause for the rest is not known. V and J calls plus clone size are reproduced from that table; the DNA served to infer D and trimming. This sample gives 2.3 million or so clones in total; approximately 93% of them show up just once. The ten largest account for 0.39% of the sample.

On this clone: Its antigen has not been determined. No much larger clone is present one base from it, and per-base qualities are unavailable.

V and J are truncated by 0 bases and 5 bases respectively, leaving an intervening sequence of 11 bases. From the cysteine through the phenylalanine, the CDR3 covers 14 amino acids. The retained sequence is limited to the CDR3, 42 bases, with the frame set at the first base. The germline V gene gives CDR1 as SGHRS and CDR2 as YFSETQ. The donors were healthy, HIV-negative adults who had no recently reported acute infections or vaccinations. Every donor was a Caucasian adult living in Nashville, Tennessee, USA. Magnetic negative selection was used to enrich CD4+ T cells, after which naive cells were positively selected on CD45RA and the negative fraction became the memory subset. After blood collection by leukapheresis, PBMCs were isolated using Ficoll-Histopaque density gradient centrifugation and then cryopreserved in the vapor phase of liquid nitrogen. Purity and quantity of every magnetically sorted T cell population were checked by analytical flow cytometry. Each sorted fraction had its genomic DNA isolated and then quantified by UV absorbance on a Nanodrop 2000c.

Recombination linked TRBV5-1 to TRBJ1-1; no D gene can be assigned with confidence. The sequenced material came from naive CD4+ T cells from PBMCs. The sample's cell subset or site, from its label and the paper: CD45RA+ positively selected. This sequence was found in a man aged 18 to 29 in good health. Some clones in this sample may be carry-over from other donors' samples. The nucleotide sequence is TGCGCCAGCAGCTTGGCCCCGGCAGAGACTGAAGCTTTCTTT. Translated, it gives CASSLAPAETEAFF.